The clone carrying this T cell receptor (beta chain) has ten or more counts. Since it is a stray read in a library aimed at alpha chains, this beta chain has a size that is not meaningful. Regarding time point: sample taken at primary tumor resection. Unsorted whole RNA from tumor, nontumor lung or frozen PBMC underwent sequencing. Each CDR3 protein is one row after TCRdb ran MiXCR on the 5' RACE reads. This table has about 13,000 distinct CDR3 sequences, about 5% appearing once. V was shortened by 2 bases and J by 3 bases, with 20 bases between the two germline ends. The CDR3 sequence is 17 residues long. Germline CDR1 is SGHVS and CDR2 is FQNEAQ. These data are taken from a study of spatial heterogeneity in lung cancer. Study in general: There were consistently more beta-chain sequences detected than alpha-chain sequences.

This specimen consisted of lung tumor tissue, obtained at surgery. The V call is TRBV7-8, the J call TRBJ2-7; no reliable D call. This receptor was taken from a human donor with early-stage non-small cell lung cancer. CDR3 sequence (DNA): TGTGCCAGCAGCTTAATGTCGGGCCAGAGTTCCATCTACGAGCAGTACGTC. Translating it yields CASSLMSGQSSIYEQYV.